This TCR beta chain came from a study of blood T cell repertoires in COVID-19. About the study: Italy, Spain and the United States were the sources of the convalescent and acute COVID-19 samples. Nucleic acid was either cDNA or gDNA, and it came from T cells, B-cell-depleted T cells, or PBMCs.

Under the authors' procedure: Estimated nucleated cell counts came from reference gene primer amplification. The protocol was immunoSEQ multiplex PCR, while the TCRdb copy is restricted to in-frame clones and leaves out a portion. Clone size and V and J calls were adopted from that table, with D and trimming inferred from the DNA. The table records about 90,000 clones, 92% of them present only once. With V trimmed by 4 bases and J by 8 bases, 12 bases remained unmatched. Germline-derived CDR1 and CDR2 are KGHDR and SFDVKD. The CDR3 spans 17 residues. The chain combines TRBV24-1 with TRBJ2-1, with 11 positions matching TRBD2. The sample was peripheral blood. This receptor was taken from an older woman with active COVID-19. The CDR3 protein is CATSDSTSGGALDEQFF. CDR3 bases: TGTGCCACCAGTGACTCAACTAGCGGGGGCGCCTTGGATGAGCAGTTCTTC.